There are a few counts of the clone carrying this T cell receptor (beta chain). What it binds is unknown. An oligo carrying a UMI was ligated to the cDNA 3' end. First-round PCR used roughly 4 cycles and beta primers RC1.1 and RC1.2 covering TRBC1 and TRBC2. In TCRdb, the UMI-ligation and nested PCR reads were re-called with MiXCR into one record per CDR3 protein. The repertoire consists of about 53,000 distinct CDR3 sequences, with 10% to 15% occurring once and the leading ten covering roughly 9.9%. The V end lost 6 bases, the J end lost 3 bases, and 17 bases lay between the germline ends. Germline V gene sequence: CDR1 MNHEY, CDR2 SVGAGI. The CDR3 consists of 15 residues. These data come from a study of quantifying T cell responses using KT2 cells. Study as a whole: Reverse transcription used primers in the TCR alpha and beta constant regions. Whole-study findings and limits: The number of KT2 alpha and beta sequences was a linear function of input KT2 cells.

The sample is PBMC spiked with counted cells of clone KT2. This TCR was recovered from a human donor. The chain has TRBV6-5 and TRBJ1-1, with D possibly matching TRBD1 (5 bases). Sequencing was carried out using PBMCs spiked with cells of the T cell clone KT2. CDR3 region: CASRQTVLGDTEAFF. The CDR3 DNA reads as TGTGCCAGCAGGCAGACAGTTCTTGGGGACACTGAAGCTTTCTTT.